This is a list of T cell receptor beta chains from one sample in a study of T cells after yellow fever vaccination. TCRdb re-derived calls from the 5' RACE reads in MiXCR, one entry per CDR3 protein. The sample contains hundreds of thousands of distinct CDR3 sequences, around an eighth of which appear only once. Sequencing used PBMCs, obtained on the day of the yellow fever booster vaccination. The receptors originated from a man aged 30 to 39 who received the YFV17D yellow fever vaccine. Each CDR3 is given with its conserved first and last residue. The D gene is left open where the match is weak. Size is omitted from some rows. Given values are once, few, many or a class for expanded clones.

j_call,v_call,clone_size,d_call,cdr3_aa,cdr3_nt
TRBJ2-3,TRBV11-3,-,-,CASSPGLLSEDTQYF,TGTGCCAGCAGCCCAGGGCTTCTTTCGGAGGATACGCAGTATTTT
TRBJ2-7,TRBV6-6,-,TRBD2,CASRSGGGYEQYF,TGTGCCAGCAGGTCCGGGGGGGGCTACGAGCAGTACTTC
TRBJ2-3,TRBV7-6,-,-,CASSMTLPATQYF,TGTGCCAGCAGCATGACTCTCCCAGCTACGCAGTATTTT
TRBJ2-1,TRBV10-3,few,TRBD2,CAIRRLAGHFNEQFF,TGTGCCATCAGGAGACTAGCGGGACATTTCAATGAGCAGTTCTTC
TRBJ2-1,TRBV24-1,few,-,CATSDAPPAWKQFF,TGTGCCACCAGTGATGCCCCGCCGGCCTGGAAGCAGTTCTTC
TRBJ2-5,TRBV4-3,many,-,CASSQDLGGARGQETQYF,TGCGCCAGCAGCCAAGACTTAGGCGGGGCGAGGGGGCAAGAGACCCAGTACTTC
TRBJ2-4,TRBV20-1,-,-,CSARDERRTKNIQYF,TGCAGTGCTAGAGATGAGAGGCGGACCAAAAACATTCAGTACTTC
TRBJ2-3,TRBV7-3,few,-,CASSPGAGRNTQYF,TGTGCCAGCAGCCCCGGGGCAGGGCGAAATACGCAGTATTTT
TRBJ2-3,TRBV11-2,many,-,CASSLDVRTDTQYF,TGTGCCAGCAGCTTAGATGTTCGCACAGATACGCAGTATTTT
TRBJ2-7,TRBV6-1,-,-,CASSESPQGSPYEQYF,TGTGCCAGCAGTGAGTCTCCACAGGGAAGTCCCTACGAGCAGTACTTC
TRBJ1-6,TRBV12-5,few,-,CASGLSAGLDHGGANNSPLHF,TGTGCTAGTGGTTTGTCGGCAGGGTTGGATCATGGCGGGGCGAATAATTCACCCCTCCACTTT
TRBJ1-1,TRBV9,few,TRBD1,CASCSNTGTGQNTEAFF,TGTGCCAGTTGCTCCAATACCGGGACAGGGCAGAACACTGAAGCTTTCTTT
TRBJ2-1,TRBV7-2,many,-,CASSLGGTQLQFF,TGTGCCAGCAGCTTAGGAGGGACACAGTTACAGTTCTTC
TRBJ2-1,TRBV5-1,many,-,CASSFLIVADSYNEQFF,TGCGCCAGCAGCTTTTTAATAGTAGCGGACTCCTACAATGAGCAGTTCTTC
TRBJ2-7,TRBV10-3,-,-,CAGDRGEKYF,TGTGCCGGCGACCGGGGAGAAAAGTACTTC
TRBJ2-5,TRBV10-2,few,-,CASSRRRIDKYF,TGCGCCAGCAGTAGGAGAAGAATAGATAAGTACTTC
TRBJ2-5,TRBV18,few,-,CASSPGLGKIAMSKTQYF,TGTGCCAGCTCACCAGGGCTCGGAAAGATTGCGATGTCGAAGACCCAGTACTTC
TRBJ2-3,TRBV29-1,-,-,CSVGGGMADTQYF,TGCAGCGTTGGGGGGGGCATGGCAGATACGCAGTATTTT
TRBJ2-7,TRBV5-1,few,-,CASSSLGAGERIGEQYF,TGCGCCAGCAGTTCCCTGGGGGCAGGGGAGAGGATAGGCGAGCAGTACTTC
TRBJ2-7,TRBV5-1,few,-,CASSYGRGRGSYEQYF,TGCGCCAGCAGCTATGGCCGAGGGCGAGGCTCCTACGAGCAGTACTTC
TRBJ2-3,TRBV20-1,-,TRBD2,CSARGWTSGRGDTQYF,TGCAGTGCTAGAGGCTGGACTAGCGGGAGAGGGGATACGCAGTATTTT
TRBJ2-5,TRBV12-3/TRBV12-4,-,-,CASRTHGTPKTQYF,TGTGCCAGCAGGACCCACGGAACTCCTAAGACCCAGTACTTC
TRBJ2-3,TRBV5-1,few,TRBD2,CASSPTPGTNTDTQYF,TGCGCCAGCAGCCCCACACCCGGGACTAACACAGATACGCAGTATTTT
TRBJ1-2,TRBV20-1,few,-,CSASLEGNYGYTF,TGCAGTGCTAGTCTGGAGGGCAACTATGGCTACACCTTC
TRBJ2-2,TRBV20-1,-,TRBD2,CSAETSGSIRELFF,TGCAGTGCTGAGACTAGCGGGAGCATCCGGGAGCTGTTTTTT
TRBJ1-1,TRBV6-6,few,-,CASSFDRSNTEAFF,TGTGCCAGCAGTTTTGACAGAAGCAACACTGAAGCTTTCTTT
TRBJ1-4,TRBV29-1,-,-,CSGRDTGYEKLFF,TGCAGCGGCCGGGACACTGGGTATGAAAAACTGTTTTTT
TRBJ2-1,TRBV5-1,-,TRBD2,CASSLVSSGSYNEQFF,TGCGCCAGCAGCTTGGTTTCTAGCGGGAGCTACAATGAGCAGTTCTTC
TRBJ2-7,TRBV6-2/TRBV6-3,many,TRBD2,CASLLSGSNNEQYF,TGTGCCAGCCTACTTAGCGGGAGTAACAACGAGCAGTACTTC
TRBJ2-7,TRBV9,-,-,CASSPLGANSYEQYF,TGTGCCAGCAGCCCGCTAGGGGCCAACTCCTACGAGCAGTACTTC
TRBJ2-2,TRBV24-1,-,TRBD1,CATSDTGQGNTGELFF,TGTGCCACCAGTGACACGGGACAGGGGAACACCGGGGAGCTGTTTTTT
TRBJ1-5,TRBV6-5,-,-,CASSSLTGSGGNQPQHF,TGTGCCAGCAGTTCGCTTACAGGGAGTGGGGGCAATCAGCCCCAGCATTTT
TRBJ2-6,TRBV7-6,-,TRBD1,CASSAQPTTGLGANVLTF,TGTGCCAGCAGCGCCCAACCGACGACAGGGCTCGGGGCCAACGTCCTGACTTTC
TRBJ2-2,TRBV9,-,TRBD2,CASSVSGMGELFF,TGTGCCAGCAGCGTTAGCGGGATGGGGGAGCTGTTTTTT
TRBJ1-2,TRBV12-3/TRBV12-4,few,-,CASSFEGVPGYTF,TGTGCCAGCAGTTTTGAGGGAGTTCCTGGCTACACCTTC
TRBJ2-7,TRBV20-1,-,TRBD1,CSAEDRAGDEQYF,TGCAGTGCCGAGGACAGGGCAGGCGACGAGCAGTACTTC
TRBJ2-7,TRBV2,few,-,CASTYSRWEQYF,TGTGCCAGCACCTACTCTCGATGGGAGCAGTACTTC
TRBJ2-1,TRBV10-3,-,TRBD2,CAISLAGGPGNEQFF,TGTGCCATCAGTTTAGCGGGAGGGCCGGGTAATGAGCAGTTCTTC
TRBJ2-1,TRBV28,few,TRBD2,CASRTGTSGRKQFF,TGTGCCAGCAGGACCGGGACTAGCGGGAGGAAGCAGTTCTTC
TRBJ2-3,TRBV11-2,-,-,CASSLGLVGKDTQYF,TGTGCCAGCAGCTTAGGGCTTGTGGGGAAAGATACGCAGTATTTT
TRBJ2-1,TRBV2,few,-,CASSRISSYNEQFF,TGTGCCAGCAGCCGCATTAGCTCCTACAATGAGCAGTTCTTC
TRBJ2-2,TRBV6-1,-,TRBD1,CASRQGAAGELFF,TGTGCCAGCAGACAGGGGGCTGCCGGGGAGCTGTTTTTT
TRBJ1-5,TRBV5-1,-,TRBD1,CASSQGAGQPQHF,TGCGCCAGCAGCCAGGGGGCCGGTCAGCCCCAGCATTTT
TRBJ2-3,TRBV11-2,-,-,CATSQSVDTQYF,TGTGCCACCAGCCAGTCTGTGGATACGCAGTATTTT
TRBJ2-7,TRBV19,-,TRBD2,CASRGLAANLTYEQYF,TGTGCCAGTAGAGGACTAGCGGCCAACCTCACCTACGAGCAGTACTTC
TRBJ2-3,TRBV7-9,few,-,CASSPLPGVPNTDTQYF,TGTGCCAGCAGTCCCCTACCGGGAGTACCAAACACAGATACGCAGTATTTT
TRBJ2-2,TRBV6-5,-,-,CASSYSAVGLAGELFF,TGTGCCAGCAGTTACTCGGCGGTGGGATTAGCCGGGGAGCTGTTTTTT
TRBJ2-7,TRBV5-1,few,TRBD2,CASSSNGGGDYEQYF,TGCGCCAGCAGCTCCAACGGGGGGGGTGACTACGAGCAGTACTTC